Detailed here is one T cell receptor beta chain. No antigen is known for it. These data come from a study of T cell repertoires in cytomegalovirus infection. Study background: Used in the study were CMV epitopes, some recently identified and HLA-C-restricted, others well-studied and HLA-B-restricted. Public TCR beta signatures provided an indication of both CMV infection and a matching HLA type.

Study results and limitations: HLA-C-restricted CMV-specific TCR beta clonotypes prevailed in the ex vivo response.

This CDR3 has 12 residues. V was clipped by 8 bases and J by 4 bases; unmatched bases: 2. CDR1 is LNHNV, CDR2 YYDKDF, per germline (reference sequence). MiXCR, run by TCRdb on the reads, gives a single entry per CDR3 protein. The sample holds roughly 920,000 distinct CDR3 sequences, about a third seen once. The TCR sequence derives from a human donor in good health (CMV status not recorded). Some clones in this sample may be carry-over from other donors' samples. The chain has TRBV15 and TRBJ2-7, with 10 positions matching TRBD1. Sequenced here: cultured CD8+ T cells from PBMCs, sampled from culture after CMV antigen stimulation. CDR3 in DNA: TGTGCCACCCGGGGACAGGGGTACGAGCAGTACTTC. Residues: CATRGQGYEQYF.